Shown below are 14 T cell receptor beta chains from a single sample sequenced in a study of lymphopenia after photon versus proton radiotherapy (dated by TCRdb to the late 2010s). Library preparation used the immunoSEQ multiplex PCR assay. This immuneACCESS table, as held by TCRdb, lists in-frame sequences with V and J called but not all clones. Of the missing ones, under half trace to an unresolved V gene in checked studies; the others have no known cause. Here the sample has fewer than 25,000 clones; around 84% occur a single time. The ten most abundant clones make up 24% of the sample. This sample comprised peripheral blood, obtained from a patient treated with photon-based radiotherapy. The source is a man aged 40-50 years with gastric cancer.

The J gene is TRBJ2-7, the V gene TRBV5-1; D ambiguous. Per germline, CDR1 SGHRS and CDR2 YFSETQ. CDR3 length: 16 residues. V was shortened by 0 bases and J by 7 bases, with 20 bases between the two germline ends. The CDR3 sequence: CASSLESGHQRIEQYF. The CDR3 DNA is TGCGCCAGCAGCTTGGAATCTGGGCATCAAAGAATAGAGCAGTACTTC.

This chain links TRBV6-5 with TRBJ1-2, with 11 bases aligning to TRBD1. V lost 2 bases to trimming and J lost 4 bases; unmatched junction nucleotides: 0. Germline V CDR1 and CDR2: MNHEY, SVGAGI. The CDR3 extends over 14 amino acids. The CDR3 DNA reads TGTGCCAGCAGTTACGGGACAGGGGGCTATGGCTACACCTTC. It encodes CASSYGTGGYGYTF.

The chain is built from TRBV5-1 and TRBJ1-2; D is undetermined. Germline V gives CDR1 SGHRS, CDR2 YFSETQ. This CDR3 region has 15 residues. Trimming removed 6 bases from V and 5 bases from J, with 20 bases in between. Written as DNA, the CDR3 is TGCGCCAGCACCCCAAACCCGGGCAACCAGTATGGCTACACCTTC. Translation gives CASTPNPGNQYGYTF.

CDR3 sequence (DNA): TGTGCCAGCAGTGATTCTGGGGGCAGGGAGACCCAGTACTTC. It codes for CASSDSGGRETQYF. The rearrangement uses TRBV2 and TRBJ2-5; D possibly corresponds to TRBD1 (6 bases). Germline CDR1 reads SNHLY; CDR2 reads FYNNEI. There are 14 residues in the CDR3. V lost 3 bases, J lost 5 bases, and 13 bases lay in between.

The CDR3 here is CASSVRGTYNEKLFF. The CDR3 nucleotides read TGTGCCAGCAGCGTTCGCGGGACTTATAATGAAAAACTGTTTTTT. The chain uses TRBV9 and TRBJ1-4, with D tentatively TRBD1 (5 bases). V was trimmed by 2 bases and J by 4 bases, leaving 12 bases between them. Germline CDR1 is SGDLS and CDR2 is YYNGEE. The CDR3 sequence is 15 residues long.

The chain has TRBV9 and TRBJ2-3; no definite D call. The CDR3 totals 15 residues. Trimming removed 3 bases at V and 2 bases at J, with 13 bases between. Germline lookup yields CDR1 SGDLS and CDR2 YYNGEE. The CDR3 loop is CASSAGRALTDTQYF. The CDR3, as DNA: TGTGCCAGCAGCGCCGGACGGGCCCTCACAGATACGCAGTATTTT. Filled out from reference TRBV9 and TRBJ2-3, the complete variable domain reads DSGVTQTPKHLITATGQRVTLRCSPRSGDLSVYWYQQSLDQGLQFLIQYYNGEERAKGNILERFSAQQFPDLHSELNLSSLELGDSALYFCASSAGRALTDTQYFGPGTRLTVL.

The J gene is TRBJ2-7, the V gene TRBV4-2, with 7 bases aligning to TRBD1. The CDR3 covers 17 residues. V dropped 3 bases and J dropped 2; count of bases not matched to a gene: 13. CDR1 and CDR2 (germline): LGHNA, YNFKEQ. For the CDR3, the DNA is TGTGCCAGCAGCCATAGGACCCCCCCCACAGGGGCCTACGAGCAGTACTTC. It translates to CASSHRTPPTGAYEQYF.

The V and J genes are TRBV5-8 and TRBJ1-5; a possible D gene is TRBD1 (5 bases). Germline V gives CDR1 SGHTS, CDR2 YDEGEE. The CDR3 is 15 amino acids. V shed 4 bases and J shed 5 bases, with 16 bases lying between them. CDR3: CASSTGTIGDQPQHF. For the CDR3, the DNA is TGTGCCAGCAGCACTGGGACTATTGGAGATCAGCCCCAGCATTTT.

This CDR3 is CSVWSSGETQYF. The CDR3, as DNA: TGCAGCGTTTGGTCTAGCGGGGAGACCCAGTACTTC. The V gene is TRBV29-1, the J gene TRBJ2-5; 8 bases map to TRBD2. The V segment lost 5 bases and the J segment 5 bases; nucleotides outside the gene matches: 4. Per the germline V gene, CDR1 is SQVTM and CDR2 is ANQGSEA. This CDR3 has 12 amino acids. Full variable domain (missing parts from reference TRBV29-1 and TRBJ2-5): SAVISQKPSRDICQRGTSLTIQCQVDSQVTMMFWYRQQPGQSLTLIATANQGSEATYESGFVIDKFPISRPNLTFSTLTVSNMSPEDSSIYLCSVWSSGETQYFGPGTRLLVL.

The rearrangement links TRBV6-5 to TRBJ1-1; unclear D gene. Trimming took 4 bases from V and 5 from J, leaving 8 bases between them. The CDR3 sequence is 12 residues long. Germline CDR1 MNHEY, CDR2 SVGAGI. CDR3 DNA: TGTGCCAGCAGTTCGGGGAGTACTGAAGCTTTCTTT. Translated, it gives CASSSGSTEAFF.

The J gene is TRBJ2-7, the V gene TRBV7-2; D might be TRBD2 (6 bases). Germline V gene sequence: CDR1 SGHTA, CDR2 FQGNSA. V lost 4 bases and J lost 1, with 11 bases in between. The CDR3 extends over 14 amino acids. For the CDR3, the DNA is TGTGCCAGCAGCTCGACCGCGGGATCCTACGAGCAGTACTTC. Amino acid sequence: CASSSTAGSYEQYF.

This clone has just one count. The chain employs TRBV5-5 and TRBJ1-5, with a possible D match to TRBD1 (5 bases). The CDR3 has 15 residues. V gave up 2 bases and J gave up 0 bases, with 9 bases separating them. The germline V gene encodes CDR1 SGHKS and CDR2 YYEKEE (reference sequence). CDR3 coding DNA: TGTGCCAGCAGCTTAGACAGCTATAGCAATCAGCCCCAGCATTTT. Amino acids: CASSLDSYSNQPQHF.

The chain links TRBV28 to TRBJ2-7; D gene unclear. The V gene's germline CDR1 is MDHEN and CDR2 SYDVKM. The CDR3 sequence is 14 residues long. Deletions cut 4 bases from V and 0 bases from J, with 10 bases between. CDR3 bases: TGTGCCAGCAGTTCGTTCAGTCTCTCCTACGAGCAGTACTTC. This codes for CASSSFSLSYEQYF. Full variable domain (outside the CDR3, taken from reference TRBV28 and TRBJ2-7): DVKVTQSSRYLVKRTGEKVFLECVQDMDHENMFWYRQDPGLGLRLIYFSYDVKMKEKGDIPEGYSVSREKKERFSLILESASTNQTSMYLCASSSFSLSYEQYFGPGTRLTVT.

Remarks on this clone: Other DNA sequences in the same sample also yield this CDR3. The V call is TRBV11-2, the J call TRBJ1-1; D is ambiguous. Per the germline V gene, CDR1 is SGHAT and CDR2 is FQNNGV. V was cut by 3 bases and J by 6 bases, with 8 bases left in between. This CDR3 is 12 amino acids long. CDR3 region: CASSLEGAEAFF. In nucleotides, the CDR3 is TGTGCCAGCAGCTTGGAGGGCGCTGAAGCTTTCTTT.